The 6 T cell receptor beta chains given below trace back to one sample, sequenced in a study of control samples from healthy donors and cancer patients. The data were produced by immunoSEQ multiplex PCR, yet TCRdb's version contains in-frame clones alone and is incomplete. This sample has hundreds of thousands of clones, with approximately 80% found just once. The sample was PBMCs. These receptors were obtained from a woman aged 60-75 years with lung cancer.

J is TRBJ2-1 and V is TRBV3-1 (or the pseudogene TRBV3-2); D unclear. This CDR3 comprises 12 residues. Per the germline V gene, CDR1 is LGHDT and CDR2 is YNNKEL (reference sequence). The V end lost 4 bases, the J end lost 15 bases, and 16 bases lay between the germline ends. DNA of the CDR3: TGTGCCAGCAGCCTGGGCCGTACGCTGCGGTTCTTC. This translates into CASSLGRTLRFF.

The table lists this clone with a few counts. The chain recombines TRBV11-2 with TRBJ1-2; D is undetermined. This CDR3 has 12 residues. Germline-derived CDR1 and CDR2 are SGHAT and FQNNGV. V was cut by 6 bases and J by 5 bases, with 10 bases left in between. This CDR3 reads CASRHTGYGYTF. CDR3 in DNA: TGTGCCAGCAGGCATACGGGGTATGGCTACACCTTC.

The sample holds many counts of this clone. The gene calls are TRBV28 and TRBJ2-5, with a possible D match to TRBD2 (6 bases). The germline CDR1 and CDR2 sequences are MDHEN and SYDVKM. The CDR3 is 16 residues long. Trimming removed 8 bases from V and 4 bases from J, with 23 bases in between. CDR3 region: CASGVRGGRVGETQYF. The CDR3 DNA follows: TGTGCCAGCGGGGTGCGTGGGGGGAGAGTAGGAGAGACCCAGTACTTC.

The chain joins TRBV5-1 to TRBJ1-1; a weak D match, TRBD1 (5 bases). In germline, CDR1 is SGHRS, CDR2 YFSETQ. CDR3 size: 14 residues. The germline V and J ends were trimmed by 1 base and 4 bases, with 11 bases remaining between them. CDR3 amino acids: CASSLRGVSTEAFF. DNA of the CDR3: TGCGCCAGCAGCTTGCGGGGGGTATCCACTGAAGCTTTCTTT.

The chain employs TRBV10-3 and TRBJ1-1; 8 positions agree with TRBD1. The CDR3 covers 15 residues. Germline V gene sequence: CDR1 ENHRY, CDR2 SYGVKD. V trimming: 4 bases; J trimming: 4 bases; junction bases outside the gene matches: 8. CDR3 in amino acids: CAISADRAKGTEAFF. As DNA, the CDR3 is TGTGCCATCAGTGCGGACAGGGCCAAGGGCACTGAAGCTTTCTTT.

This clone was picked up one time. V usage is TRBV5-1 and J usage is TRBJ1-1; no clear D. V was shortened by 4 bases and J by 1 base, with 11 bases between the two germline ends. The CDR3 is 14 residues long. Germline-derived CDR1 and CDR2 are SGHRS and YFSETQ. The CDR3 sequence: CASSPDPSNTEAFF. As DNA, the CDR3 is TGCGCCAGCAGCCCCGATCCTTCGAACACTGAAGCTTTCTTT. Supplemented by reference TRBV5-1 and TRBJ1-1, the full variable domain reads KAGVTQTPRYLIKTRGQQVTLSCSPISGHRSVSWYQQTPGQGLQFLFEYFSETQRNKGNFPGRFSGRQFSNSRSEMNVSTLELGDSALYLCASSPDPSNTEAFFGQGTRLTVV.